Sequencing of this TCR beta chain was carried out in a study of blood T cell repertoires in COVID-19. TCRdb's copy holds only in-frame clones and misses some; the assay was immunoSEQ multiplex PCR. The sample records roughly 150,000 clones, approximately 91% being singletons. Trimming removed 2 bases from V and 5 bases from J, with 9 bases in between. Germline V gene data show CDR1 as MNHNS and CDR2 as SASEGT. CDR3 length: 13 residues. This receptor was identified in a man aged 18 to 30 with COVID-19, enrolled during active disease. The sequenced sample was peripheral blood. The gene calls are TRBV6-1 and TRBJ2-5, with TRBD1 as a possible D gene (6 bases). The CDR3 spells CASSENRVETQYF. In DNA, the CDR3 is TGTGCCAGCAGTGAAAACAGGGTGGAGACCCAGTACTTC.